This T cell receptor beta chain was recorded in a study of T cells in localized non-small cell lung cancer. General study results and limits: Blood T cell density predicted longer survival; adjacent-lung clonality, shorter.

Details on this clone: The antigen is unknown.

Produced via immunoSEQ multiplex PCR; TCRdb's table is partial and in-frame only. The data contain about 26,000 clones, approximately 91% of them singletons. The CDR3 totals 14 residues. Germline V gene lookup returns CDR1 LGHNA and CDR2 YSLEER. V lost 1 base and J lost 1, with 7 bases in between. The J gene is TRBJ1-1, the V gene TRBV4-3; D uncertain. The receptor was isolated from a female donor of 60 years or more with stage II squamous cell lung carcinoma. The sample was peripheral blood, taken before any cancer treatment. In nucleotides, the CDR3 is TGCGCCAGCAGCCAAGGACTCTCGAACACTGAAGCTTTCTTT. Its protein product is CASSQGLSNTEAFF.